This T cell receptor (beta chain) came from a study of low-dose radiotherapy and immunotherapy resistance in tumors. At the level of the study: Patients of Cohort 1 had 0.5 Gy fractions every 2 weeks, which summed to 6.5 Gy. Each patient was administered nivolumab intravenously at 240 mg, which was a flat dose, every two weeks, along with intravenous ipilimumab at 1 mg/kg every six weeks.

The time point: after trial treatment. Treatment noted: LDRT plus nivolumab, ipilimumab, low-dose cyclophosphamide and aspirin (RACIN trial). The donors' regimen was nivolumab, ipilimumab, aspirin, low-dose cyclophosphamide and low-dose radiotherapy. Inclusion covered patients whose advanced solid tumors lacked tumor-infiltrating lymphocytes. This clonotype was seen ten or more times. Both a constant-region primer and a V-primer adapter served to amplify TCRs across roughly 21 PCR cycles. TCRdb analysed the reads with MiXCR anew, one entry per CDR3 protein. Of roughly 48,000 distinct CDR3 sequences in the sample, approximately 31% were seen once. Germline V gives CDR1 DFQATT, CDR2 SNEGSKA (reference sequence). Trimming stripped 3 bases from V and 6 bases from J, with 15 bases between. The length of the CDR3 is 13 residues.

Sequenced here: PBMCs, sampled after low-dose radiotherapy plus immunotherapy. The source of this sequence is a male donor with rectosigmoid adenocarcinoma. The V gene is TRBV20-1, the J gene TRBJ2-7; D tentatively fits TRBD1 or TRBD2 (6 bases each). The CDR3 DNA follows: TGCAGTGCTAGCCGGCCGGGGGCCGGCGAGCAGTACTTC. Encoded protein: CSASRPGAGEQYF.